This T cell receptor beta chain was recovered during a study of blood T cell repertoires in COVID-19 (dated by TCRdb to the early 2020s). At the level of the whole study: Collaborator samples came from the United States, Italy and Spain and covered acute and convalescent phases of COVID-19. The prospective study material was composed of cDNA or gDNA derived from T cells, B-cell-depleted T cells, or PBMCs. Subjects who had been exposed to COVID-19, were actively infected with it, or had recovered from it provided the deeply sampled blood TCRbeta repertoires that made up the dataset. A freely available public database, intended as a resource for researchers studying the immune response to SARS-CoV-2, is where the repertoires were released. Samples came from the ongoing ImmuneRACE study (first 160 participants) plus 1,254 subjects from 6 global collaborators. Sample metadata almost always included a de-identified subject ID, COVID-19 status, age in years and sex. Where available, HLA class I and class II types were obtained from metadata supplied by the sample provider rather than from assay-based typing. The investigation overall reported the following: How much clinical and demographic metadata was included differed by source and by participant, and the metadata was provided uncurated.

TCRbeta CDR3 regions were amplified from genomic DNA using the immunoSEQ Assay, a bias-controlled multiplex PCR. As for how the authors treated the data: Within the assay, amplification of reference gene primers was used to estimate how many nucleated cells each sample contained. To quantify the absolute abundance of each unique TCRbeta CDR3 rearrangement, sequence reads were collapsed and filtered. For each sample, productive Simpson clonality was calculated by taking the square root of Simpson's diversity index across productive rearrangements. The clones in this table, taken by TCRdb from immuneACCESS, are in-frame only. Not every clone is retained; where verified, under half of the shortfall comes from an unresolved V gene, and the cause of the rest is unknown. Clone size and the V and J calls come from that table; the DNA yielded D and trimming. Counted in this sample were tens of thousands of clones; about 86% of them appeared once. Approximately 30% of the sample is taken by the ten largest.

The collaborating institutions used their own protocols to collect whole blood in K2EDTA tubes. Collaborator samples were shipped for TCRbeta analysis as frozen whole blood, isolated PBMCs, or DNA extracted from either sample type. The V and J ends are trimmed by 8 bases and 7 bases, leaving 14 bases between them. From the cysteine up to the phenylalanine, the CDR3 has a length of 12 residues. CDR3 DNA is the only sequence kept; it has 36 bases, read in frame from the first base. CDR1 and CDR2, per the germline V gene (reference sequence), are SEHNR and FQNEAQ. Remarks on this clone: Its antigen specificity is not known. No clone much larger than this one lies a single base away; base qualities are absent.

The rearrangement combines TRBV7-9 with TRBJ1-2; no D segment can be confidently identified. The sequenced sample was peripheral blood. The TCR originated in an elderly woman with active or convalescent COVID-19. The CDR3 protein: CASRPPEGGYTF. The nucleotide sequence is TGTGCCAGCCGCCCCCCCGAGGGTGGCTACACCTTC.